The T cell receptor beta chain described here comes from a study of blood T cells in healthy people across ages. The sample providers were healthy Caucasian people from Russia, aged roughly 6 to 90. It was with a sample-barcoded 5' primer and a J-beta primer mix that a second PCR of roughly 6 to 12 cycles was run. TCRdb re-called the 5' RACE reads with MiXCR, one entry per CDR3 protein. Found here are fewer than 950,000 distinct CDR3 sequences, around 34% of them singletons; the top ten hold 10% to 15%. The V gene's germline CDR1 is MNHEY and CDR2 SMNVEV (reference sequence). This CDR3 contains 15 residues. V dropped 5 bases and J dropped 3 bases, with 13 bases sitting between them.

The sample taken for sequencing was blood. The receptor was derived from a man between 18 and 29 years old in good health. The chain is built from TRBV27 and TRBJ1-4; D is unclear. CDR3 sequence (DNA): TGTGCCAGCAGTACACTAGGGTCGTCTAATGAAAAACTGTTTTTT. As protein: CASSTLGSSNEKLFF.